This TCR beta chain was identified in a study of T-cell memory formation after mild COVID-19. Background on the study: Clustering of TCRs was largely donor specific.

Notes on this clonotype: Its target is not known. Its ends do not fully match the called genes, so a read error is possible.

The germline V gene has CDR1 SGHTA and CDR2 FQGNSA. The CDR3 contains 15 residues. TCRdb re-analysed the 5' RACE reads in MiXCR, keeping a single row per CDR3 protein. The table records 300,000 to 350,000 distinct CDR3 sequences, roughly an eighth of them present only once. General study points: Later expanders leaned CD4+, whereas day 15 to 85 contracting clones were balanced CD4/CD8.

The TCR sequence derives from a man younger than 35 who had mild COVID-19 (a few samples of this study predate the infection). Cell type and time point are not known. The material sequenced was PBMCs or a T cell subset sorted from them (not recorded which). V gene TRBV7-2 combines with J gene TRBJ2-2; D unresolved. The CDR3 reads CARSLGPSYTGELFF. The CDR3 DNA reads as TGTGCCAGGAGCTTAGGCCCCAGCTACACCGGGGAGCTGTTTTTT.